This T cell receptor (beta chain) originates from a study of beta chain features in type 1 diabetes (dated by TCRdb to the late 2010s). Background for the entire study: No differences in mean age, gender distribution, total cell number or subset yield were found between patients and healthy donors. Regulatory and stem cell-like memory subsets were obtained from only 8 patients and roughly eight healthy donors, while naive and central memory subsets were obtained from all 30 or so donors. The study compared the TCRB repertoires of sorted circulating CD4+ T cell subsets in recently diagnosed type 1 diabetes patients with those in matched healthy donors. A total of some 110 million sorted cells were examined across all samples, and a strong correlation was observed between cell number per subset and RNA yield.

V is shortened by 7 bases, J by 2 bases, and the region joining them spans 14 bases. Its CDR3 holds 15 amino acids, cysteine through phenylalanine. Left in the record is the CDR3 DNA by itself, 45 bases read in frame from the first base. CDR1 and CDR2, looked up from the germline V gene (reference sequence), are LNHDA and SQIVND. Study-level results and caveats: Only small numbers of individuals were included in the HLA sub-analyses, which left unresolved whether HLA type had any influence on TCRB rearrangement. PCR may preferentially amplify shorter templates, but because patient and control samples were amplified and corrected together, any resulting skew would affect both groups equally. Fewer insertions and more nucleotide deletions at VDJ recombination sites were observed in patients with type 1 diabetes, implying thymic rearrangement abnormalities. Sequencing cDNA rather than genomic DNA could over-represent highly expressing activated cells, although activation and CD3 levels did not differ between groups. The naive, central memory and regulatory TCRB repertoires appeared to resemble one another more closely among patients than among healthy donors. A moderate but significant shortening of TCRB CDR3 length was observed in type 1 diabetes patients in all four CD4+ subsets.

The High Capacity cDNA Reverse Transcription Kit was used to reverse transcribe all of the isolated RNA, meaning that expressed TCRB transcripts were what got sequenced. Deep immunoSEQ sequencing was performed on naive, central memory and regulatory T cell samples, with an average of roughly 4 million total reads per sample. Sorted cells were lysed in RLT buffer, and RNA was extracted using DNase-treated RNeasy Micro or Mini kits according to cell number. Each cell subset was processed separately to prevent cross-contamination, with patient and healthy donor samples processed together. The immunoSEQ multiplex PCR was used to amplify TCRB sequences from cDNA, yielding 87-bp fragments that span the CDR3 region. The amplicons were sequenced using the Illumina HiSeq platform. The authors' analysis ran thus. PCR bias was corrected computationally using synthetic template baselines, and reads within Hamming distance 2 were collapsed, with unmergeable singletons discarded. Reads were aligned to IMGT to assign V, D and J genes, CDR3 length, and insertions or deletions at six rearrangement sites. Within each subset, clonotype counts were normalized to sorted cell number, and only after that were true diversity and Gini coefficients computed with the tcR R package. The overlap coefficient, calculated on TCRB nucleotide sequences, was used to quantify repertoire sharing. Out-of-frame TCRB sequences from naive cells were analyzed as a proxy for the pre-selection repertoire. TCRdb obtained this table from immuneACCESS and retained in-frame rearrangements with V and J assigned. These tables miss some clones; where compared with another copy, unresolved V genes account for less than half of the shortfall, and the remainder is unexplained. That table supplies the V and J calls and clone size; D and trimming were determined from the DNA. This sample gives 680,000 or so clones in total; about 16% of them show up just once. The ten largest clones add up to about 0.086% of the sample.

From each donor, a single peripheral blood sample of 100 to 150 mL on average was drawn into heparinised tubes. Naive, central memory, regulatory and stem cell-like memory CD4+ T cells were sorted on a BD FACSAria II using a panel including CD45RO, CCR7, CD25, CD127, CD95 and CD27. A purity above 98% was achieved for all sorted populations. PBMCs were isolated right away by Lymphoprep density gradient centrifugation and were stained directly, without culture. To minimize batch effects, samples were stained and sorted in pairs, one healthy donor with one patient per experiment. This clone has a handful of counts. Its recognized antigen is unknown. No clone much larger than this one lies a single base away; base qualities are absent.

The sequence came from a man between 18 and 35 years old in good health. The sequenced sample consisted of naive CD4+ T cells from blood. Explained via the paper, the cell subset or site label denotes: true naive CD4+ T cells. Recombination joined TRBV19 with TRBJ2-2, with the D segment possibly TRBD1 or TRBD2, each aligning over 7 bases. This receptor has the CDR3 CASTPGGVNTGELFF. The sequence in DNA is TGTGCCAGTACCCCAGGGGGGGTAAACACCGGGGAGCTGTTTTTT. Beyond the CDR3, the reference TRBV19 and TRBJ2-2 genes provide the residues; the full variable domain reads: DGGITQSPKYLFRKEGQNVTLSCEQNLNHDAMYWYRQDPGQGLRLIYYSQIVNDFQKGDIAEGYSVSREKKESFPLTVTSAQKNPTAFYLCASTPGGVNTGELFFGEGSRLTVL.